This TCR beta chain was documented in a study of CD8 T cells in Susac syndrome. This clonotype was recorded once. Sequencing of TCR beta was performed on blood CD8+ and CD4+ T cells. An input of about 0.45 to 1 ug of RNA was subjected to reverse transcription using random hexamers. TCRdb passed the immunoSEQ multiplex PCR reads through MiXCR, listing each CDR3 protein once. The sample has roughly 180,000 distinct CDR3 sequences; about 95% are singletons. Between the trimmed V and J ends, which lost 5 bases and 8 bases, there was a span of 18 bases. The germline CDR1 and CDR2 sequences are MNHEY and SVGAGI. The CDR3 sequence is 14 residues long.

The sequence was obtained from a human donor in good health. The rearrangement uses TRBV6-5 and TRBJ2-5; maybe TRBD2 (6 bases). Sequencing was carried out using CD4+ T cells from PBMCs. The CDR3 reads CASSPPGLPPTQYF. The CDR3 bases are TGTGCCAGCAGTCCCCCGGGACTCCCCCCAACCCAGTACTTC.